This TCR beta chain was identified during a study of blood T cells in healthy people across ages. General study findings and limits: The lack of PBMC sorting stopped any conclusive naive versus antigen-experienced comparison.

Details on this clonotype: Its target is not known. With a much larger clone just one base away, this may be a read error.

Primers used in a second PCR of about 6 to 11 cycles were a sample-barcoded 5' primer and a J-beta primer mix. From each sample, at least 2.5 million paired-end reads containing CDR3 were obtained. MiXCR, applied by TCRdb to the 5' RACE reads, yields one record per CDR3 protein. The table shows 650,000 to 900,000 distinct CDR3 sequences, with under 80% occurring only once. CDR1 and CDR2 (germline): GTSNPN, SVGIG (reference sequence). Between the trimmed V and J ends, which lost 7 bases and 10 bases, there was a span of 14 bases. The CDR3 has 11 amino acids. The sample consisted of blood. This TCR derives from a man younger than 45 in good health. The chain uses TRBV30 and TRBJ2-1, with D perhaps matching TRBD1 or TRBD2 (5 bases each). The CDR3 DNA sequence: TGTGCCTTGACCCCCGGGGCGGAGCAGTTCTTC. Encoded protein: CALTPGAEQFF.